The 21 T cell receptor beta chains in this list originate from one sample, sequenced in a study of T cell responses to AZD1222 COVID-19 vaccine (dated by TCRdb to about 2021). Sample time point, as interpreted from the label and publication: baseline before first vaccination. Library creation used the immunoSEQ multiplex PCR assay. Held by TCRdb, this immuneACCESS table contains in-frame sequences only and omits some clones. Under half of the omission traces to an unresolved V gene where checked; the cause of the rest is unknown. Across this sample there are nearly 95,000 clones, with about 90% seen only once. The top ten clones comprise almost 8.5% of the sample. The source material was peripheral blood, sampled on day 0 of AZD1222 vaccination. The receptors originated from an adult in good health.

Worth noting for this clone: Additional DNA sequences in this sample encode the identical CDR3. The chain has TRBV9 and TRBJ1-1, with D perhaps matching TRBD1 (6 bases). The V gene's germline CDR1 is SGDLS and CDR2 YYNGEE. The germline V and J ends were trimmed by 4 bases and 13 bases, with 35 bases remaining between them. The CDR3 is 18 residues long. The CDR3 coding sequence is TGTGCCAGCAGCCCACCAACCGGGGAGGGGGGTATGGAGGGGATTTTTTTCTTT. It translates to CASSPPTGEGGMEGIFFF.

The gene calls are TRBV7-2 and TRBJ2-7, with D tentatively TRBD1 or TRBD2 (5 bases each). This CDR3 has 15 residues. CDR1 is SGHTA, CDR2 FQGNSA, per germline. Deletions cut 1 base from V and 2 bases from J, with 12 bases between. The CDR3 sequence is CASSLGGTEAYEQYF. CDR3 in DNA: TGTGCCAGCAGCTTAGGGGGGACGGAAGCCTACGAGCAGTACTTC.

The V and J genes are TRBV15 and TRBJ2-2; D remains ambiguous. Looked up from germline, CDR1 is LNHNV and CDR2 is YYDKDF (reference sequence). Trimming shortened V by 0 bases and J by 4 bases, and 12 bases separated the two germline ends. The CDR3 length is 16 residues. The CDR3 reads CATSRESAGITGELFF. In nucleotides, the CDR3 is TGTGCCACCAGCAGAGAGTCGGCAGGAATCACCGGGGAGCTGTTTTTT.

The rearrangement joins TRBV19 to TRBJ2-1; D not resolved. Trimming took off 3 bases at V and 6 bases at J, with 6 bases between the two ends. The CDR3 runs to 12 residues. Germline V gene data show CDR1 as LNHDA and CDR2 as SQIVND (reference sequence). This chain's CDR3 is CASSIYRNEQFF. As DNA, the CDR3 is TGTGCCAGTAGTATCTACCGCAATGAGCAGTTCTTC.

The genes are TRBV6-8 and TRBJ1-2; the D gene is possibly TRBD1 (5 bases). CDR1 and CDR2 (germline): MNHGY, SAAAGT. V was shortened by 6 bases and J by 6 bases, with 20 bases between the two germline ends. The CDR3 spans 15 residues. The CDR3 protein is CASSHGTDKVDGYTF. The CDR3 region has the DNA TGTGCCAGCAGCCACGGGACGGACAAAGTAGATGGCTACACCTTC.

CDR3 in amino acids: CASSEPRRGYEQYF. The CDR3 DNA sequence: TGTGCCAGCAGTGAACCCCGAAGGGGGTACGAGCAGTACTTC. V gene TRBV6-1 combines with J gene TRBJ2-7, with D perhaps matching TRBD1 (6 bases). The CDR3 loop spans 14 amino acids. V gave up 2 bases and J gave up 4 bases, with 12 bases separating them. Germline lookup yields CDR1 MNHNS and CDR2 SASEGT.

The chain has TRBV4-3 and TRBJ2-3; either TRBD1 or TRBD2 may fit D (5 bases each). From germline, CDR1 is LGHNA and CDR2 YSLEER. The CDR3 covers 15 residues. V was clipped by 0 bases and J by 7 bases, with 14 bases between them. DNA for the CDR3: TGCGCCAGCAGCCAAGATTCTGGGGGAACAAATACGCAGTATTTT. Encoded protein: CASSQDSGGTNTQYF.

V gene TRBV7-6 combines with J gene TRBJ2-2; possibly TRBD2 for D (6 bases). This CDR3 region has 20 residues. Between the trimmed V and J ends, which lost 2 bases and 0 bases, there was a span of 22 bases. Germline CDR1 is SGHVS and CDR2 is FNYEAQ. In DNA, the CDR3 is TGTGCCAGCAGCTTATTGGTAGGAGGGGAGATAACACCGAACACCGGGGAGCTGTTTTTT. This encodes CASSLLVGGEITPNTGELFF.

The chain combines TRBV21-1 with TRBJ1-2; TRBD1 is taken as the D call from the table, unchecked against the DNA. TRBV21-1 is marked as a pseudogene. The CDR3 length is 12 residues. The CDR3 DNA is TGTGCCAGCAGCAAAAGGGGGTATGGCTACACCTTC. Translation: CASSKRGYGYTF.

V gene TRBV6-2 or TRBV6-3 combines with J gene TRBJ1-2; perhaps TRBD1 as D (5 bases). Germline CDR1 is MNHEY and CDR2 is SVGEGT. Deletions cut 6 bases from V and 4 bases from J, with 12 bases between. The CDR3 runs to 13 residues. CDR3 amino acids: CASSRDVAYGYTF. The CDR3, as DNA: TGTGCCAGCAGCCGGGACGTCGCCTATGGCTACACCTTC.

The rearrangement uses TRBV10-1 and TRBJ1-6; D perhaps matches TRBD1 (6 bases). The CDR3 sequence is 14 residues long. Germline V gene data show CDR1 as WNHNN and CDR2 as SYGVQD (reference sequence). Trimming cost V 3 bases and J 10 bases, with 13 bases left between them. Here the CDR3 DNA reads TGCGCCAGCAGTGAAAACAGGGTCGCGTCACCCCTCCACTTT. Translating gives CASSENRVASPLHF.

The CDR3 DNA is TGTGCCAGCAGTTCCCGCCGGGAGGAAAGCACAGATACGCAGTATTTT. Residues: CASSSRREESTDTQYF. The chain employs TRBV25-1 and TRBJ2-3; 7 bases align to TRBD2. This CDR3 is 16 amino acids long. The germline V gene has CDR1 MGHDK and CDR2 SYGVNS. V lost 5 bases, J lost 0 bases, and 8 bases stayed unmatched.

The chain links TRBV5-8 to TRBJ1-6; 7 bases agree with TRBD1. The CDR3 consists of 18 residues. After removal of 7 bases from V and 0 bases from J, the junction contained 13 bases not matched to a gene. Germline values: CDR1 SGHTS, CDR2 YDEGEE. CDR3 protein: CASGSRGALSSYNSPLHF. The CDR3 DNA reads as TGTGCCAGCGGTAGCAGGGGGGCCTTAAGCTCCTATAATTCACCCCTCCACTTT.

This clone was seen a single time. The chain recombines TRBV4-1 with TRBJ2-7; possible D gene TRBD2, 6 bases. This CDR3 spans 15 amino acids. CDR1 and CDR2 (germline): MGHRA, YSYEKL. Between the trimmed V and J ends, which lost 4 bases and 4 bases, there was a span of 17 bases. CDR3 nucleotides: TGCGCCAGCAGCCCCAAGAGCCCCGGGGGATACGAGCAGTACTTC. It is translated as CASSPKSPGGYEQYF.

The V call is TRBV12-3 or TRBV12-4, the J call TRBJ2-7; no clear D gene. The CDR3 has 11 residues. V shed 6 bases and J shed 3 bases, with 6 bases lying between them. CDR3 coding DNA: TGTGCCAGCAGCGAGGACTACGAGCAGTACTTC. Translation: CASSEDYEQYF.

The chain uses TRBV21-1 and TRBJ2-3; the table's D call TRBD1 went unverified against the DNA. TRBV21-1 is marked as a pseudogene. The CDR3 contains 15 residues. The chain's CDR3 is CASQARDTNTDTQYF. CDR3 coding DNA: TGTGCCAGCCAGGCCCGGGACACAAACACAGATACGCAGTATTTT.

The CDR3 nucleotides are TGTGCCAGCAGCTTATATGGTGGGCAGGGGAGCTCTGGAAACACCATATATTTT. It specifies CASSLYGGQGSSGNTIYF. The chain couples TRBV7-6 to TRBJ1-3; weak D call: TRBD1 (6 bases). This CDR3 is 18 amino acids long. Trimming pared 2 bases from V and 0 bases from J, leaving 17 bases between. Germline V gives CDR1 SGHVS, CDR2 FNYEAQ. Using reference TRBV7-6 and TRBJ1-3 for the parts outside the CDR3, the full variable domain is GAGVSQSPRYKVTKRGQDVALRCDPISGHVSLYWYRQALGQGPEFLTYFNYEAQQDKSGLPNDRFSAERPEGSISTLTIQRTEQRDSAMYRCASSLYGGQGSSGNTIYFGEGSWLTVV.

The CDR3 protein is CAISKADRGQETQYF. The CDR3 DNA reads TGTGCCATCAGTAAAGCGGACAGGGGGCAAGAGACCCAGTACTTC. The V gene is TRBV10-3, the J gene TRBJ2-5; TRBD1 matches at 10 bases. Germline-derived CDR1 and CDR2 are ENHRY and SYGVKD. Trimming removed 5 bases from V and 2 bases from J; junction bases left unmatched: 5. The CDR3 is 15 residues long.

The CDR3 region is CASSIGVHTEAFF. The CDR3 DNA follows: TGTGCCAGTAGTATAGGGGTTCACACTGAAGCTTTCTTT. The chain employs TRBV19 and TRBJ1-1; D is ambiguous. The CDR3 length is 13 residues. Germline CDR1 LNHDA, CDR2 SQIVND (reference sequence). The V gene lost 1 base and the J gene lost 3 bases, with 6 bases spanning the gap.

This sequence joins TRBV7-9 and TRBJ1-2; 9 positions agree with TRBD1. This CDR3 contains 17 residues. The germline CDR1 and CDR2 sequences are SEHNR and FQNEAQ (reference sequence). The junction had 20 bases not matched to a gene; V was cut back by 7 bases and J by 8 bases. CDR3 amino acids: CASTPKWETGQGRGYTF. In nucleotides, the CDR3 is TGTGCCAGCACCCCAAAATGGGAAACGGGACAGGGTAGGGGCTACACCTTC.

There are a few counts of this clone. V gene TRBV30 combines with J gene TRBJ1-5; D possibly corresponds to TRBD1 (6 bases). Trimming removed 2 bases from V and 2 bases from J, with 13 bases in between. Germline CDR1 is GTSNPN and CDR2 is SVGIG (reference sequence). The CDR3 has 15 residues. The CDR3 here is CAWSYTGMGNQPQHF. The CDR3 DNA reads TGTGCCTGGAGTTACACAGGGATGGGCAATCAGCCCCAGCATTTT.